This TCR beta chain was captured in a study of sequential checkpoint blockade in melanoma. About the study: First-line arms were nivolumab then ipilimumab, or the reverse, randomized 1:1. Both treatment sequences were followed by maintenance nivolumab.

The assay was immunoSEQ multiplex PCR, and TCRdb's table has in-frame clones only and misses some. Seen here are tens of thousands of clones, about 88% observed once, and the top ten hold roughly 15%. Indicated treatment: randomized to nivolumab then ipilimumab (arm A) or the reverse (arm B). Live CD3+CD8+ CD19− CD56− cells were sorted from PBMCs. The CDR3 covers 15 residues. Germline values: CDR1 MNHEY, CDR2 SVGAGI. V trimming: 4 bases; J trimming: 6 bases; junction bases outside the gene matches: 9. The rearrangement uses TRBV6-5 and TRBJ2-1; 7 bases are shared with TRBD2. Sequenced here: CD8+ T cells sorted from blood (inferred from file names), sampled from a patient given nivolumab and ipilimumab in sequence. This TCR derives from a human donor with melanoma. CDR3 DNA: TGTGCCAGCAGTTCCGGGACTAACCGAGGCAATGAGCAGTTCTTC. This gives the protein CASSSGTNRGNEQFF.